This T cell receptor (beta chain) was identified during a study of T cell repertoires in cytomegalovirus infection. Study background: It was recently identified HLA-C-restricted and well-studied HLA-B-restricted CMV epitopes that the study used. Public TCR beta signatures provided an indication of both CMV infection and a matching HLA type. Findings of the study overall: CMV carriers having the relevant HLA were flagged by cumulative public TCR beta family frequency. CMV-specific TCR beta clonotypes restricted by HLA-C were the ones dominating the ex vivo response.

Concerning this clonotype itself: The antigen remains unidentified.

CDR3 length equals 17 residues. V trimming: 0 bases; J trimming: 3 bases; junction bases outside the gene matches: 10. The germline V gene encodes CDR1 MGHDK and CDR2 SYGVNS. MiXCR, applied by TCRdb to the reads, yields one record per CDR3 protein. The top ten hold 15% to 20% of the sample, which has roughly 500,000 distinct CDR3 sequences, roughly a third seen once. The TCR comes from a human donor in good health (CMV status not recorded). Some clones in this sample may be carry-over from other donors' samples. Sequences were derived from cultured PBMCs, sampled from culture after CMV antigen stimulation. V and J are TRBV25-1 and TRBJ2-5, with TRBD1 identical over 7 bases. CDR3 in amino acids: CASSEYPSRQGEETQYF. The DNA of the CDR3 is TGTGCCAGCAGTGAATATCCCTCTCGACAGGGCGAAGAGACCCAGTACTTC.